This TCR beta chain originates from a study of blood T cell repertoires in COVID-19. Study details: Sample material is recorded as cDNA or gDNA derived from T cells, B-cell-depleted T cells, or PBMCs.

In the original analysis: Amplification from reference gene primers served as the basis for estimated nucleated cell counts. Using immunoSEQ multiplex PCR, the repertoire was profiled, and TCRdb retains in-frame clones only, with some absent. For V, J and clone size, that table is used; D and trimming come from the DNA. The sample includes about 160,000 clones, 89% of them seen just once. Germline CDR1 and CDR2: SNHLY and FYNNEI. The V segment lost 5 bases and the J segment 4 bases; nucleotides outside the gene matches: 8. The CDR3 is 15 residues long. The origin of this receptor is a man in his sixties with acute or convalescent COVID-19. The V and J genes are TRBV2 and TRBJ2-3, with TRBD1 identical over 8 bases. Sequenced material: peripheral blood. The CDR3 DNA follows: TGTGCCAGCAGTTCCCCGGGACAGGCTCCAGATACGCAGTATTTT. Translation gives CASSSPGQAPDTQYF.